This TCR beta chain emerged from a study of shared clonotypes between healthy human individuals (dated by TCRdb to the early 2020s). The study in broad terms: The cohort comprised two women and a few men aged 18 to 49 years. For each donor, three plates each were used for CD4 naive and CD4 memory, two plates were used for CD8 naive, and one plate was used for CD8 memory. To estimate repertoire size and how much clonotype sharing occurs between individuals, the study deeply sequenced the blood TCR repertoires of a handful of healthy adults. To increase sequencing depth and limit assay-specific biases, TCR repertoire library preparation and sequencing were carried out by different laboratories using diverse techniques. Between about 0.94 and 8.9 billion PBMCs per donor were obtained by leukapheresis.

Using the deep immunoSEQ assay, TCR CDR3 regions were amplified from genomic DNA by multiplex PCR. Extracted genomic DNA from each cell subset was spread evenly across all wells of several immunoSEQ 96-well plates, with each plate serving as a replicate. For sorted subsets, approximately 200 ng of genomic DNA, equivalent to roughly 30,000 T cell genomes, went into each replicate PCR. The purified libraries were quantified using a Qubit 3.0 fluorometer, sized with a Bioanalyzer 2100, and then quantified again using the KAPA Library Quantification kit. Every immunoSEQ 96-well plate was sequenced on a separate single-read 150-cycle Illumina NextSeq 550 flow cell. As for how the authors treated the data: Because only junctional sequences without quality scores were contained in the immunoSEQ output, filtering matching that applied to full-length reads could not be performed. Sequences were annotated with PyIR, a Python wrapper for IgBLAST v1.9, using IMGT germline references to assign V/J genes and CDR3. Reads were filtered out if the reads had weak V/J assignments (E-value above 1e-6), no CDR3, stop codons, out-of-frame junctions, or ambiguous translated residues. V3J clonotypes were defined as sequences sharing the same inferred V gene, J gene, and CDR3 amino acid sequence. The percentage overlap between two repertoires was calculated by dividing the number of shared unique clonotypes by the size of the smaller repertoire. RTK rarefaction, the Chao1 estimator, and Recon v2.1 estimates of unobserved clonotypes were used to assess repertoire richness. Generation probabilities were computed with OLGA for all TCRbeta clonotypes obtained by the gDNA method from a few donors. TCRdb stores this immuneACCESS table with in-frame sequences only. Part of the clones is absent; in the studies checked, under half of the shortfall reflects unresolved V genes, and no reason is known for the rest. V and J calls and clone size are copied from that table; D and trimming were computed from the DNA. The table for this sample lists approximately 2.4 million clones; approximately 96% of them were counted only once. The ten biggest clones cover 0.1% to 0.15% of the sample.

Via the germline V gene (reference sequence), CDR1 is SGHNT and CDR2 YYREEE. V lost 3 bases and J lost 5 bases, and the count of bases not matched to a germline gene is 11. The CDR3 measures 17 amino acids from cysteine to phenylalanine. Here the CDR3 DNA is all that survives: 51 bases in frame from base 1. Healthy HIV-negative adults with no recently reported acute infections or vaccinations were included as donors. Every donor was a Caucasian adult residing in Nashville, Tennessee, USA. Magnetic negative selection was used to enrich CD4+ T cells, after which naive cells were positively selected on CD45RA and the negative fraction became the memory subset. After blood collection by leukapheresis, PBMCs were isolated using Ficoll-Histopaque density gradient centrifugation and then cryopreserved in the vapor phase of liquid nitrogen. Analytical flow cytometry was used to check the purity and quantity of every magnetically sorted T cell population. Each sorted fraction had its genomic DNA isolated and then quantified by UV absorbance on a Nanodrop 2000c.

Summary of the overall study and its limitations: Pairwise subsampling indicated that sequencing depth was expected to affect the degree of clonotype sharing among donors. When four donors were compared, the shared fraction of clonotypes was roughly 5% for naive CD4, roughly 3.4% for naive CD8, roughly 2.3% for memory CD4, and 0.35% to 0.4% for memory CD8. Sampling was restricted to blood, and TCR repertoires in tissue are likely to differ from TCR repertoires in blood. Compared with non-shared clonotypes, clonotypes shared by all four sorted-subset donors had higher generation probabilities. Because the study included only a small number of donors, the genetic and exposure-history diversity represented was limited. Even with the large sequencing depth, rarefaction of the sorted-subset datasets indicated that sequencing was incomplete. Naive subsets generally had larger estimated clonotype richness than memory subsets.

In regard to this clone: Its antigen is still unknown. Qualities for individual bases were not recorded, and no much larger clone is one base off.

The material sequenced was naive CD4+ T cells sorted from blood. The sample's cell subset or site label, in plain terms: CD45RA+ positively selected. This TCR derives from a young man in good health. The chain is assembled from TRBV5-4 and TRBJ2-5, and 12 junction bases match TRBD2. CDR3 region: CASSSSPASGRVETQYF. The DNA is TGTGCCAGCAGCTCCAGCCCGGCTAGCGGGAGGGTTGAGACCCAGTACTTC.